A single sample gave rise to the 2 T cell receptor beta chains below, sequenced in a study of blood T cell repertoires in COVID-19. Here immunoSEQ multiplex PCR was the method, and the copy in TCRdb shows in-frame clones only, minus some. The sample holds some 270,000 clones, around 86% seen once. Material for sequencing was peripheral blood. The source of these receptors is an elderly woman with COVID-19, enrolled during active disease.

The V call is TRBV6-5, the J call TRBJ2-1; a possible D gene is TRBD2 (5 bases). CDR3 length: 15 amino acids. CDR1 is MNHEY and CDR2 is SVGAGI in the germline V gene. Trimming removed 2 bases from V and 0 bases from J, with 8 bases in between. This chain's CDR3 is CASSYEGRSYNEQFF. CDR3 sequence (DNA): TGTGCCAGCAGTTACGAGGGTCGCTCCTACAATGAGCAGTTCTTC.

The chain has TRBV10-3 and TRBJ2-3, with a weak D call TRBD1 (5 bases). The V and J ends lost 7 bases and 0 bases respectively, with 14 bases between them. This CDR3 spans 15 amino acids. Germline assignment: CDR1 ENHRY and CDR2 SYGVKD. CDR3 residues: CAITLDTASTDTQYF. The CDR3 DNA sequence: TGTGCCATCACCCTGGACACGGCTAGCACAGATACGCAGTATTTT.